This T cell receptor beta chain comes out of a study of OX40 agonist ivuxolimab in advanced cancers. In the study overall: Ivuxolimab, which targeted the costimulatory receptor OX40 (CD134), was an agonistic, fully human IgG2 monoclonal antibody. Intravenous ivuxolimab was administered to patients every 2 weeks at six dose levels: 0.01, 0.1, 0.3, 1.5, 3 and 10 mg/kg. Of the roughly 52 dose-escalation patients, hepatocellular carcinoma was present in some 19, melanoma in some 15, renal cell carcinoma in 9 and head and neck cancer in 9. In the dose-escalation cohort, over 65% of patients were male, and the mean age was around 60 years, with a range of about 23 to 90. Prior anti-PD-1, anti-PD-L1 or anti-CTLA-4 therapy was permitted, and checkpoint inhibitors had been received by about 37% of dose-escalation patients. Partial responses occurred in three dose-escalation patients: two with cutaneous melanoma and one with hepatocellular carcinoma. Peripheral TCRbeta sequencing aimed to test whether ivuxolimab altered TCR sequence diversity and caused clonal T-cell expansion. The monotherapy dose-escalation portion (N ≈ 56 patients) of the phase I ivuxolimab trial is reported in the paper. The research as a whole found: Low levels of normalized T-cell clonal expansion were also seen in some nonresponding patients. In the 0.1-3.0 mg/kg groups, partial responders were among the patients with the lowest normalized peripheral clonal expansion, particularly in CD8+ T cells. At doses of 0.1 to 3.0 mg/kg, clonal expansion of both CD4+ and CD8+ blood T cells was observed from baseline to week 6. Antigen specificity was not determined for the clonally expanded peripheral T cells. On average, CD8+ T cells showed more expanded clones than CD4+ T cells after ivuxolimab.

V is clipped by 10 bases and J by 0 bases, and the sequence between their germline boundaries is 21 bases long. The germline V gene (reference sequence) gives CDR1 as LNHDA and CDR2 as SQIVND. Including the terminal cysteine and phenylalanine, the CDR3 comprises 16 residues. Only CDR3 DNA is held: 48 bases, read in frame from base 1. In this sample, this clone turned up once. The target of this receptor is not known. No base quality values were provided; no much bigger clone lies one nucleotide off. Genomic DNA was isolated from the sorted cells so that the TCRbeta CDR3 region could be sequenced. TCRbeta CDR3 regions were sequenced using the immunoSEQ Assay. TCRdb stores this immuneACCESS table with in-frame sequences only. Part of the clones is absent; in the studies checked, under half of the shortfall reflects unresolved V genes, and no reason is known for the rest. The sample data list fewer than 65,000 clones, and roughly 80% of these were observed just once. Less than 4.5% of the sample is taken by the ten largest.

Patients with a history of autoimmune disease or receiving systemic immunosuppression were excluded from the trial. Peripheral blood for TCR sequencing was collected from all dose cohorts at baseline, on cycle 4 day 1, and on cycle 7 day 1. Samples came from an open-label, multicenter, first-in-human phase I dose-escalation trial of ivuxolimab. Adults with locally advanced or metastatic head and neck squamous cell, hepatocellular, melanoma or renal cell carcinoma were enrolled in the trial. Before TCR sequencing, CD4+ and CD8+ T cells were separately sorted from peripheral blood. The specimen comprised CD4+ or CD8+ T cells sorted from blood, sampled in a trial of the OX40 agonist ivuxolimab. The chain is made from TRBV19 and TRBJ1-2; the D gene cannot be named for sure. This clonotype was sampled from an adult with an advanced solid tumor such as melanoma, head and neck, liver or kidney cancer. CDR3 region: CATREGPSGANYGYTF. The DNA sequence reads TGTGCCACCCGGGAAGGGCCCTCCGGGGCTAACTATGGCTACACCTTC. Reference TRBV19 and TRBJ1-2 proteins supply the regions before and after the CDR3; the full variable domain is: DGGITQSPKYLFRKEGQNVTLSCEQNLNHDAMYWYRQDPGQGLRLIYYSQIVNDFQKGDIAEGYSVSREKKESFPLTVTSAQKNPTAFYLCATREGPSGANYGYTFGSGTRLTVV.